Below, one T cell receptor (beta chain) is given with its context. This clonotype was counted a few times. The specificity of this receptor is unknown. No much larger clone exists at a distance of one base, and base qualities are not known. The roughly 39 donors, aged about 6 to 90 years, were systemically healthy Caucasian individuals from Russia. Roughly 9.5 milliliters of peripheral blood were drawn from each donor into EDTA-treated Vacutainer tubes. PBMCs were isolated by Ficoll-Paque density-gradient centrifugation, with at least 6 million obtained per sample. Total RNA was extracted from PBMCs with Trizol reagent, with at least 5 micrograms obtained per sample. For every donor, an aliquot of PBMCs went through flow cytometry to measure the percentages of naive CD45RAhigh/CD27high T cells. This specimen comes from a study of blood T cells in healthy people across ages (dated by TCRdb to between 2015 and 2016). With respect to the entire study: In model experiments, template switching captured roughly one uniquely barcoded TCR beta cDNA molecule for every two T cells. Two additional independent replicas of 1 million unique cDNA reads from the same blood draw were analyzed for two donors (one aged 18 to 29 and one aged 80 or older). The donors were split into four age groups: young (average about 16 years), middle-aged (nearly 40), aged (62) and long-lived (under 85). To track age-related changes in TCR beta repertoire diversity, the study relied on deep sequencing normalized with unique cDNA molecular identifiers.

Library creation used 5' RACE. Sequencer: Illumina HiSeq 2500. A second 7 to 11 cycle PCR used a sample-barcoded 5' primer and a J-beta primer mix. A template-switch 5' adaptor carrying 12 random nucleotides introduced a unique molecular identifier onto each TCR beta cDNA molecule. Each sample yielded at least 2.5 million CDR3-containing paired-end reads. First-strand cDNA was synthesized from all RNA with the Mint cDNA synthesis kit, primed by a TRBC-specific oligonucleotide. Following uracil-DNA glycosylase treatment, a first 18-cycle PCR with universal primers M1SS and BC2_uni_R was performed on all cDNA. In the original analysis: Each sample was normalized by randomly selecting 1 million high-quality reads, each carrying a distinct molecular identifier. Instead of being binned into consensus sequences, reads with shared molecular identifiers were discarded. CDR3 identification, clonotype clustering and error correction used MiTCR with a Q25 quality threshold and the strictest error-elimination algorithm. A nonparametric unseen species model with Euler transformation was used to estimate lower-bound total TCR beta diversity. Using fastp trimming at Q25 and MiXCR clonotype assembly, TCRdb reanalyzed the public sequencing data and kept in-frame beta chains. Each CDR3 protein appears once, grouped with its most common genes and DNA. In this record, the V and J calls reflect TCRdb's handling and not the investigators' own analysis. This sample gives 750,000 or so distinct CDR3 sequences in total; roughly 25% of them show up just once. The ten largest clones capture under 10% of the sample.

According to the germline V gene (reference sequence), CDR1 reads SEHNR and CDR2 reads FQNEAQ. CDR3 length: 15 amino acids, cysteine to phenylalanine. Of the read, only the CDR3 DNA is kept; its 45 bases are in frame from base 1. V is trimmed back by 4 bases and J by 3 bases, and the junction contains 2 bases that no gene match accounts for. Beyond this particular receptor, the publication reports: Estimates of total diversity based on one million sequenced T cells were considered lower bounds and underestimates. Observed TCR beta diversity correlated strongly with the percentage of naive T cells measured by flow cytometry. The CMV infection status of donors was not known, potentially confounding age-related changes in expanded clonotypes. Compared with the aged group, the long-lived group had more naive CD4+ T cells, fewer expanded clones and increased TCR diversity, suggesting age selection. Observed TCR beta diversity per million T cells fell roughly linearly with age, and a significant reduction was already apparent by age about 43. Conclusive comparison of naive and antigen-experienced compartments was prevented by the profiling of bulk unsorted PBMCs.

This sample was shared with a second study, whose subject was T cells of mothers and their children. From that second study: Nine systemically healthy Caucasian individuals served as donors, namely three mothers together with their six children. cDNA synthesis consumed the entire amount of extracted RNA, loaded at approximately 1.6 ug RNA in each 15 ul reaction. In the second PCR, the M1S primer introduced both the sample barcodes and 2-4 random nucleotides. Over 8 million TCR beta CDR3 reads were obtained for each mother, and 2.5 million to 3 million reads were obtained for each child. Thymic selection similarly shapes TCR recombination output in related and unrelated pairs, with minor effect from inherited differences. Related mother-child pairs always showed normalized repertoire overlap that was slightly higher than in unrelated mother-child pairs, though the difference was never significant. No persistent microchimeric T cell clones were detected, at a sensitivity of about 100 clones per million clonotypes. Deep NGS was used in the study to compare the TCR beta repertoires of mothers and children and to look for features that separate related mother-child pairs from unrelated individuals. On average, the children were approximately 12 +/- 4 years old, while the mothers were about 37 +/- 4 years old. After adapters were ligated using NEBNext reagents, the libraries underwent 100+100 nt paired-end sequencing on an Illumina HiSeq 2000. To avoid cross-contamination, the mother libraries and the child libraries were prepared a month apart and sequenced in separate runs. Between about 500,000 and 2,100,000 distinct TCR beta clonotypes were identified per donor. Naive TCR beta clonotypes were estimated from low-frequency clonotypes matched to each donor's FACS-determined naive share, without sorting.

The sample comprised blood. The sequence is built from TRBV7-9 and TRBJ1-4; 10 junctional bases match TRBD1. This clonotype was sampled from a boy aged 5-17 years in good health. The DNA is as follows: TGTGCCAGCAGCTCCGGACAGGGGGCTAATGAAAAACTGTTTTTT. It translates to CASSSGQGANEKLFF.